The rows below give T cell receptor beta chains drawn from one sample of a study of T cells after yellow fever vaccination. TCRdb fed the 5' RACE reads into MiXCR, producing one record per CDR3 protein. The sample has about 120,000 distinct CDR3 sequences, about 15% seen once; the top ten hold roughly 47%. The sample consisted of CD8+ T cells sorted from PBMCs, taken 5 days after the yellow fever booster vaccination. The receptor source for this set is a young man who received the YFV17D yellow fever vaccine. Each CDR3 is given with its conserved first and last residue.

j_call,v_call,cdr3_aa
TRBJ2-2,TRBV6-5,CASSPKRERGAAWAGELFF
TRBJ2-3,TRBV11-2,CASSLEPKRGTDTQYF
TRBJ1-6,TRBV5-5,CASSIDRGLNYNSPLHF
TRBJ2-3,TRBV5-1,CASGPRGADTQYF
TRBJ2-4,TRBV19,CAIPWGIKNIQYF
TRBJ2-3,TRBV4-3,CASSQDGGLAGSTDTQYF
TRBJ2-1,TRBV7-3,CASSARLAGAPYNEQFF
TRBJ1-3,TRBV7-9,CASMGIGNTIYF
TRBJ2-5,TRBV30,CAWRSQGLVQYF
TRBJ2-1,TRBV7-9,CASSPYGGRTEQFF
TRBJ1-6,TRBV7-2,CASSLDPNRGWNSPLHF
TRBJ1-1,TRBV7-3,CASSPRRGIGTEAFF
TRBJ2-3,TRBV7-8,CASSLLKLTDTQYF
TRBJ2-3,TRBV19,CASTIGTASTDTQYF
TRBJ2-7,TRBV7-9,CASSLGLAYGEQYF
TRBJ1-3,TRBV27,CASSPHRGNTIYF
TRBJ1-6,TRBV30,CAWRWPTGETSPLHF
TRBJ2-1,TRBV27,CASSAGLASSYNEQFF
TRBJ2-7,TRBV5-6,CASRGLADSYEQYF
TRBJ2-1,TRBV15,CATSTWTDYNEQFF
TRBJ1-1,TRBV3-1,CASSRQNTEAFF
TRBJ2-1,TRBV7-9,CASSLGQGLFHEQFF
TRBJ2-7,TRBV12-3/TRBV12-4,CASTSGLPSDEQYF
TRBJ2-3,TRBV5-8,CAHDNTQYF
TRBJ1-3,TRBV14,CASSQVTLGNTIYF
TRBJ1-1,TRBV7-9,CASSFFVDSLNTEAFF
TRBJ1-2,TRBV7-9,CASSSQTTNYGYTF
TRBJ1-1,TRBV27,CASSFFGGEAFF
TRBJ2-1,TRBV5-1,CASSLTRGHEQFF
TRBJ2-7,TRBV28,CASTTGTGDYEQYF
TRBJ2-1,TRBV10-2,CASSLSGGNYNEQFF
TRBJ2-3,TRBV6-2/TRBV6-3,CASGISPDTQYF
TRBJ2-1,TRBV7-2,CASSSRELGPYYNEQFF
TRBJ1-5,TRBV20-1,CSASHSGRPQHF
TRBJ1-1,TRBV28,CASSLSEREAFF
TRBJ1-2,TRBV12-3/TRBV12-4,CASSLSGDYGYTF
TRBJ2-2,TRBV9,CASSVVAGGTGELFF
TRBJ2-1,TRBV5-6,CASSLMLAGRFNEQFF
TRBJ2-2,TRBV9,CASSKFGENTGELFF
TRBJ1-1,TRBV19,CASSSLGWGNTEAFF
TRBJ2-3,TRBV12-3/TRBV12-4,CASSSLASGGTDTQYF
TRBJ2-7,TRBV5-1,CASSFGGGLSYEQYF
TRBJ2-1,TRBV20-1,CSATGQGATGWHEQFF
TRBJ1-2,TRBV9,CASSAEGQGAVYGYTF
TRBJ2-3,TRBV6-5,CASSSGPHHDTDTQYF
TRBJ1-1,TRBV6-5,CASSMKAGFPMNTEAFF
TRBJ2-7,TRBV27,CASSLPGEGREQYF
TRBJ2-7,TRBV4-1,CASSQDQDYEQYF
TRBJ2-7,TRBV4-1,CASSQRVSYEQYF
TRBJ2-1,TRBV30,CAWSSENEQFF
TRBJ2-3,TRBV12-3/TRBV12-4,CASSASGGPADTQYF
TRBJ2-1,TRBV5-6,CASSLSDEQFF